This TCR beta chain is drawn from a study of blood T cell repertoires in COVID-19. Study context: Acute and convalescent COVID-19 samples came from the United States, Italy and Spain. The cDNA or gDNA used as material had been derived from T cells, B-cell-depleted T cells, or PBMCs.

Germline CDR1 reads MGHRA; CDR2 reads YSYEKL. CDR3 length equals 17 residues. After removal of 4 bases from V and 1 base from J, the junction contained 8 bases not matched to a gene. In the source study's methods: The authors estimated nucleated cell counts from reference gene primer amplification. Sequencing was performed with immunoSEQ multiplex PCR; in TCRdb, only in-frame clones are kept and a portion is missing. That table furnishes V, J and clone size, whereas the DNA furnished D and trimming. The data contain 80,000 or so clones, roughly 87% of them singletons. The chain recombines TRBV4-1 with TRBJ1-1, with TRBD1 matching over 11 bases. The specimen was peripheral blood. This clonotype was sampled from an elderly man with acute or convalescent COVID-19. CDR3 amino acids: CASSLGDRGFPNTEAFF. The CDR3 bases are TGCGCCAGCAGCCTCGGGGACAGGGGGTTCCCGAACACTGAAGCTTTCTTT.